This passage covers 17 T cell receptor beta chains from one sample sequenced in a study of T cells in pancreatic ductal adenocarcinoma. The method was immunoSEQ multiplex PCR; TCRdb's version includes in-frame clones alone and lacks a portion of them. The sample shows more than 25,000 clones, around nine tenths of them seen only once. Surgery without prior neoadjuvant therapy was the treatment of the selected pancreatic ductal adenocarcinoma patients. Specimen: PBMCs. The receptors originated from a human donor with pancreatic ductal adenocarcinoma.

The chain carries TRBV13 and TRBJ1-5; D may be TRBD1 (5 bases). The CDR3 sequence is 14 residues long. The germline gives CDR1 PRHDT, CDR2 FYEKMQ (reference sequence). V lost 3 bases to trimming and J lost 7 bases, with 13 bases between them. The CDR3 loop reads CASSLGNGGQPQHF. The DNA of the CDR3 is TGTGCCAGCAGCTTGGGGAATGGGGGACAGCCCCAGCATTTT.

The chain combines TRBV7-6 with TRBJ2-1, with no clear D. The ends were cut back, 4 bases at V and 8 bases at J, with 6 bases in the middle. Germline-derived CDR1 and CDR2 are SGHVS and FNYEAQ. The CDR3 has 11 residues. The CDR3: CASSSMDEQFF. CDR3 DNA sequence: TGTGCCAGCAGCTCAATGGATGAGCAGTTCTTC. Based on the CDR3 plus reference TRBV7-6 and TRBJ2-1, the full variable domain is GAGVSQSPRYKVTKRGQDVALRCDPISGHVSLYWYRQALGQGPEFLTYFNYEAQQDKSGLPNDRFSAERPEGSISTLTIQRTEQRDSAMYRCASSSMDEQFFGPGTRLTVL.

The CDR3 loop reads CASRTAASTDTQYF. CDR3 sequence (DNA): TGTGCCAGCAGGACTGCAGCTAGCACAGATACGCAGTATTTT. This rearrangement joins TRBV6-5 to TRBJ2-3; D call uncertain. Trimming shortened V by 6 bases and J by 0 bases, and 10 bases separated the two germline ends. Germline-derived CDR1 and CDR2 are MNHEY and SVGAGI. CDR3 length equals 14 residues.

The rearrangement uses TRBV7-6 and TRBJ2-1; D remains ambiguous. This CDR3 has 13 amino acids. Trimming removed 0 bases at V and 12 bases at J, with 12 bases between. Germline V gene data show CDR1 as SGHVS and CDR2 as FNYEAQ. The chain's CDR3 is CASSLAVEEAQFF. The CDR3 nucleotides are TGTGCCAGCAGCTTAGCGGTTGAAGAGGCGCAGTTCTTC.

The chain couples TRBV7-8 to TRBJ1-5; D is perhaps TRBD1 (5 bases). The germline V and J ends were trimmed by 5 bases and 4 bases, with 12 bases remaining between them. CDR1 is SGHVS, CDR2 FQNEAQ, per germline. The CDR3 has 14 amino acids. The CDR3 coding sequence is TGTGCCAGCAGCCCCCGGGGGACGAATCAGCCCCAGCATTTT. Protein product: CASSPRGTNQPQHF.

This chain links TRBV18 with TRBJ1-1, with D hard to call. The CDR3 has 15 amino acids. V lost 0 bases, J lost 1 base, and 9 bases lay in between. Germline CDR1 is KGHSH and CDR2 is LQKENI. CDR3 in DNA: TGTGCCAGCTCACCACCGGCAGGCTCGAACACTGAAGCTTTCTTT. It yields the protein CASSPPAGSNTEAFF.

The V and J genes are TRBV18 and TRBJ2-6; either TRBD1 or TRBD2 may fit D (5 bases each). V lost 2 bases to trimming and J lost 4 bases, with 15 bases between them. The CDR3 is 17 amino acids. Germline-derived CDR1 and CDR2 are KGHSH and LQKENI. This CDR3 reads CASSPGALTRGANVLTF. The CDR3 region has the DNA TGTGCCAGCTCACCAGGGGCCCTAACTAGGGGGGCCAACGTCCTGACTTTC.

The chain joins TRBV7-2 to TRBJ2-7; maybe TRBD1 (5 bases). Trimming left V 4 bases short and J 4 bases short, with 8 bases between. The CDR3 is made up of 12 amino acids. Per the germline V gene, CDR1 is SGHTA and CDR2 is FQGNSA. CDR3 in amino acids: CASSYTGYEQYF. The DNA of the CDR3 is TGTGCCAGCAGCTACACAGGTTACGAGCAGTACTTC. Full variable domain (remainder filled in from reference TRBV7-2 and TRBJ2-7): GAGVSQSPSNKVTEKGKDVELRCDPISGHTALYWYRQSLGQGLEFLIYFQGNSAPDKSGLPSDRFSAERTGGSVSTLTIQRTQQEDSAVYLCASSYTGYEQYFGPGTRLTVT.

Points on this clone: One junction end does not reproduce the germline sequence, and a read error may be involved. The genes are TRBV10-3 and TRBJ2-7; the match to TRBD1 covers 7 bases. The CDR3 length is 14 residues. Germline V lookup: CDR1 ENHRY, CDR2 SYGVKD. CDR3 in DNA: TGTGCCAGCAGTCCGGACAGGAGCTCCTACGAGCAGTACTTC. It encodes CASSPDRSSYEQYF.

The chain joins TRBV7-2 to TRBJ2-3, with TRBD2 matching 7 bases. Germline V CDR1 and CDR2: SGHTA, FQGNSA. V gave up 2 bases and J gave up 5 bases; unmatched junction bases: 7. CDR3 length equals 15 residues. CDR3 in DNA: TGTGCCAGCAGCTTAACGTCTAGCGGACGAGATACGCAGTATTTT. This sequence encodes CASSLTSSGRDTQYF.

The V gene is TRBV27, the J gene TRBJ2-7; the D gene is possibly TRBD2 (6 bases). Trimming removed 4 bases at V and 0 bases at J, with 7 bases between. Germline V CDR1 and CDR2: MNHEY, SMNVEV (reference sequence). The CDR3 has 13 residues. The CDR3 loop reads CASSWRGSYEQYF. CDR3 coding DNA: TGTGCCAGCAGTTGGAGGGGCTCCTACGAGCAGTACTTC.

This chain uses TRBV18 with TRBJ2-5; D gene uncertain. The length of the CDR3 is 13 residues. Germline CDR1 and CDR2: KGHSH and LQKENI. Trimming removed 0 bases at V and 5 bases at J, with 7 bases between. The CDR3 DNA sequence: TGTGCCAGCTCACCACCGGTCATGGAGACCCAGTACTTC. Its protein product is CASSPPVMETQYF.

The chain recombines TRBV5-6 with TRBJ1-1; no firm D call. Germline values: CDR1 SGHDT, CDR2 YYEEEE. CDR3 length equals 12 residues. V gave up 0 bases and J gave up 9 bases, with 9 bases separating them. As DNA, the CDR3 is TGTGCCAGCAGCTTGGTGGGTAACAAAGCTTTCTTT. It yields the protein CASSLVGNKAFF.

The chain is built from TRBV4-1 and TRBJ1-1; D is unresolved. CDR1 is MGHRA and CDR2 is YSYEKL in the germline V gene. This CDR3 is built from 13 residues. V lost 0 bases to trimming and J lost 0 bases, with 2 bases between them. CDR3 protein: CASSQEVNTEAFF. CDR3 nucleotides: TGCGCCAGCAGCCAAGAGGTGAACACTGAAGCTTTCTTT.

The V and J genes are TRBV10-3 and TRBJ1-2; 7 positions agree with TRBD1. CDR1 and CDR2 (germline): ENHRY, SYGVKD. The CDR3 length is 12 residues. The J segment lost 6 bases and the V segment lost 5 bases, leaving 3 bases of the junction unmatched. This CDR3 is CAISWTGHGYTF. CDR3 nucleotides: TGTGCCATCAGTTGGACAGGCCATGGCTACACCTTC.

The CDR3 is CASSLRTGTNEKLFF. The CDR3, as DNA: TGTGCCAGCAGTCTGAGGACAGGGACTAATGAAAAACTGTTTTTT. The chain uses TRBV25-1 and TRBJ1-4, with 8 bases identical to TRBD1. The CDR3 is 15 residues long. J lost 2 bases, V lost 5 bases, and 4 bases had no gene match. CDR1 and CDR2 from the germline V gene are MGHDK and SYGVNS.

This clone was seen only once. This chain joins TRBV6-1 and TRBJ2-2, with 9 bases that match TRBD1. Germline values: CDR1 MNHNS, CDR2 SASEGT. Trimming at V came to 3 bases and at J to 6 bases, leaving 5 bases not matched to a gene. This CDR3 contains 15 residues. The CDR3 DNA reads TGTGCCAGCAGTGAGGTACAGGGGGCCTCCGGGGAGCTGTTTTTT. It is translated as CASSEVQGASGELFF.